This T cell receptor beta chain was documented in a study of T cell changes during pregnancy in multiple sclerosis. The CDR3 contains 15 residues. Germline V lookup: CDR1 MNHEY, CDR2 SVGAGI. The ends were cut back, 5 bases at V and 7 bases at J, with 18 bases in the middle. The data were produced by immunoSEQ multiplex PCR, yet TCRdb's version contains in-frame clones alone and is incomplete. The sample shows some 12,000 clones, 85% to 90% of them seen only once. The receptor was derived from a female donor in good health, enrolled as a control in a pregnancy study. V gene TRBV6-5 combines with J gene TRBJ2-1, with D possibly being TRBD2 (6 bases). Source: CD8+ T cells from peripheral blood mononuclear cells, taken in the second trimester of pregnancy. The CDR3 DNA reads as TGTGCCAGCAGTCCGGACTACCTTCTGGGAAATGAGCAGTTCTTC. Encoded protein: CASSPDYLLGNEQFF.